The 22 T cell receptor beta chains below come from one sample, sequenced in a study of blood T cells in healthy people across ages. The authors ran a second PCR of roughly 6 to 12 cycles using a sample-barcoded 5' primer and a J-beta primer mix. MiXCR, run by TCRdb on the 5' RACE reads, gives a single entry per CDR3 protein. The sample has roughly 700,000 distinct CDR3 sequences, 49% seen once; the top ten hold roughly 34%. Sequenced sample: blood. The receptors here all came from an older woman in good health.

The genes are TRBV20-1 and TRBJ2-4; 8 bases agree with TRBD2. The CDR3 consists of 15 residues. Germline CDR1 reads DFQATT; CDR2 reads SNEGSKA (reference sequence). The V segment lost 2 bases and the J segment 7 bases; nucleotides outside the gene matches: 10. The chain's CDR3 is CSARPTGLDRNIQYF. The DNA of the CDR3 is TGCAGTGCTAGACCAACGGGACTAGATAGGAACATTCAGTACTTC.

About this clonotype: Sequence at one end of the junction differs from germline and may be a read error. The V call is TRBV11-3, the J call TRBJ1-1, with a weak D call TRBD1 (5 bases). Germline-derived CDR1 and CDR2 are SGHNT and YENEEA. This CDR3 region has 14 residues. In DNA, the CDR3 is TGTGCCAGCAGCTTAGGGGGCGCGAACCCTGAAGCTTTCTTT. This sequence encodes CASSLGGANPEAFF.

This clonotype was observed a few times. J is TRBJ2-1 and V is TRBV27; D gene ambiguous. The CDR3 spans 15 residues. The germline V and J ends were trimmed by 2 bases and 4 bases, with 12 bases remaining between them. CDR1 is MNHEY, CDR2 SMNVEV, per germline (reference sequence). The CDR3 here is CASSLSPWAYNEQFF. For the CDR3, the DNA is TGTGCCAGCAGTTTAAGCCCGTGGGCATACAATGAGCAGTTCTTC.

This clonotype showed up just a few times. This chain connects TRBV20-1 to TRBJ1-5, with 11 nucleotides matching TRBD1. The CDR3 has 15 residues. The J segment lost 5 bases and the V segment lost 3 bases, leaving 6 bases of the junction unmatched. Germline V CDR1 and CDR2: DFQATT, SNEGSKA (reference sequence). The CDR3 protein is CSASPGQGAYQPQHF. CDR3 nucleotides: TGCAGTGCTAGTCCCGGACAGGGGGCATATCAGCCCCAGCATTTT.

V usage is TRBV6-5 and J usage is TRBJ2-1; unclear D gene. CDR1 MNHEY and CDR2 SVGAGI come from the germline V gene. The V end lost 6 bases, the J end lost 9 bases, and 12 bases lay between the germline ends. This CDR3 contains 12 residues. Here the CDR3 DNA reads TGTGCCAGCAGCCACGACTCGGGTGAGCAGTTCTTC. Amino acids: CASSHDSGEQFF.

As for this clonotype: This may arise from a read error, as a much more abundant clone is one base away. The CDR3: CASKLHLSYNEQYF. CDR3 bases: TGTGCCAGCAAATTACACCTATCCTACAATGAGCAGTACTTC. The J gene is TRBJ2-1, the V gene TRBV7-2, with D unclear. The assigned J gene may be wrong: the sequence end matches TRBJ2-7 better. The V gene's germline CDR1 is SGHTA and CDR2 FQGNSA. This CDR3 is 14 amino acids long.

V and J are TRBV4-3 and TRBJ2-5, with 7 bases fitting TRBD2. This CDR3 region has 17 residues. V gave up 1 base and J gave up 0 bases; unmatched junction bases: 8. Germline V gives CDR1 LGHNA, CDR2 YSLEER. CDR3 DNA sequence: TGCGCCAGCAGCCAAGGGGCTCCGGGAGGTTACCAAGAGACCCAGTACTTC. As protein: CASSQGAPGGYQETQYF.

This clonotype was seen more than once but under ten times. The chain uses TRBV19 and TRBJ1-4; D call uncertain. V lost 5 bases and J 2 bases, leaving 12 bases between the germline ends. The CDR3 has 15 amino acids. Germline values: CDR1 LNHDA, CDR2 SQIVND (reference sequence). The CDR3 bases are TGTGCCAGTAGTTACAGAGTTGCTACTAATGAAAAACTGTTTTTT. Translation gives CASSYRVATNEKLFF.

The chain employs TRBV4-2 and TRBJ2-7; D tentatively reads TRBD1 or TRBD2 (5 bases each). Between the trimmed V and J ends, which lost 0 bases and 4 bases, there was a span of 16 bases. Germline-derived CDR1 and CDR2 are LGHNA and YNFKEQ. The CDR3 is 16 residues long. The DNA for the CDR3 is TGTGCCAGCAGCCAAGAGTGGGGGATGTTCGGTTACGAGCAGTACTTC. It yields the protein CASSQEWGMFGYEQYF.

The CDR3 nucleotides are TGCAGTGCTAGGGCCGGGACATTGCTGACTGAAGCTTTCTTT. It codes for CSARAGTLLTEAFF. This sequence joins TRBV20-1 and TRBJ1-1; perhaps TRBD1 as D (6 bases). V shed 3 bases and J shed 5 bases, with 16 bases lying between them. CDR1 is DFQATT, CDR2 SNEGSKA, per germline (reference sequence). This CDR3 has 14 amino acids.

Worth noting for this clonotype: This may be a read error: a much more frequent sequence differs by one nucleotide. The chain uses TRBV24-1 and TRBJ2-1; D remains ambiguous. From germline, CDR1 is KGHDR and CDR2 SFDVKD. CDR3 length equals 18 residues. The V end lost 3 bases, the J end lost 0 bases, and 17 bases lay between the germline ends. CDR3 in amino acids: CATSDGVAMSSSYNEQFF. The CDR3, as DNA: TGTGCCACCAGTGATGGCGTCGCGATGTCGAGCTCCTACAATGAGCAGTTCTTC.

This clonotype was picked up one time. This chain connects TRBV9 to TRBJ1-1; D is possibly TRBD1 (6 bases). The CDR3 consists of 16 residues. V was pared by 3 bases and J by 4 bases, with 19 bases between. From germline, CDR1 is SGDLS and CDR2 YYNGEE. In DNA, the CDR3 is TGTGCCAGCAGCGCCATACAGGGAGACTATGGCACTGAAGCTTTCTTT. It specifies CASSAIQGDYGTEAFF.

This chain links TRBV20-1 with TRBJ1-1; 7 bases line up with TRBD1. The V gene end was trimmed by 6 bases and the J gene end by 7 bases; junction bases not matched to a gene: 8. The length of the CDR3 is 12 residues. The V gene's germline CDR1 is DFQATT and CDR2 SNEGSKA (reference sequence). The CDR3 spells CSANRGLSEAFF. The CDR3 DNA is TGCAGTGCAAACAGGGGCCTCAGTGAAGCTTTCTTT.

This clonotype was picked up one time. The chain recombines TRBV20-1 with TRBJ2-2, with 7 bases aligning to TRBD1. This CDR3 has 15 amino acids. CDR1 is DFQATT, CDR2 SNEGSKA, per germline (reference sequence). V lost 1 base, J lost 4 bases, and 6 bases stayed unmatched. The CDR3 sequence: CSARGRGTVTGELFF. The CDR3 DNA follows: TGCAGTGCTAGAGGCCGAGGGACAGTCACCGGGGAGCTGTTTTTT.

The V call is TRBV28, the J call TRBJ2-5; the match to TRBD1 covers 8 bases. With V trimmed by 5 bases and J by 5 bases, 10 bases remained unmatched. CDR1 and CDR2 (germline): MDHEN, SYDVKM. CDR3 length equals 15 residues. The CDR3 sequence: CASSPAGGGGETQYF. The DNA of the CDR3 is TGTGCCAGCAGTCCCGCAGGGGGCGGCGGTGAGACCCAGTACTTC.

Notes on this clonotype: One end of the junction varies from germline; a read error may be responsible. This rearrangement joins TRBV15 to TRBJ2-7; 7 bases are a match to TRBD1. CDR1 LNHNV and CDR2 YYDKDF come from the germline V gene (reference sequence). The CDR3 length is 15 residues. CDR3 DNA: TGTGCCACCAGCAGAGTGAGAGAACAGGGGAGTGAGCAGCACTTC. This sequence encodes CATSRVREQGSEQHF.

This chain connects TRBV5-6 to TRBJ2-7, with 9 bases identical to TRBD2. The CDR3 is 15 residues long. V lost 3 bases to trimming and J lost 3 bases; unmatched junction nucleotides: 7. Germline V gives CDR1 SGHDT, CDR2 YYEEEE. As DNA, the CDR3 is TGTGCCAGCAGCTGGCGCGGGGGGGGTGTCTACGAGCAGTACTTC. It codes for CASSWRGGGVYEQYF.

The V gene is TRBV12-3 or TRBV12-4, the J gene TRBJ1-3; D not resolved. The CDR3 spans 13 residues. V lost 5 bases to trimming and J lost 3 bases, with 8 bases between them. The CDR3 region has the DNA TGTGCCAGCAGTCCGGGCCTTGGAAACACCATATATTTT. Amino acids: CASSPGLGNTIYF.

A single count supports this clonotype. The rearrangement uses TRBV18 and TRBJ2-7, with D perhaps TRBD1 (5 bases). CDR1 KGHSH and CDR2 LQKENI come from the germline V gene. The germline V and J ends were trimmed by 3 bases and 1 base, with 10 bases remaining between them. CDR3 length: 14 residues. The CDR3 reads CASSPGPASYEQYF. As DNA, the CDR3 is TGTGCCAGCTCACCGGGGCCGGCTTCCTACGAGCAGTACTTC.

Comment on this clonotype: A junction boundary mismatches the germline segment, possibly from a read error. The chain couples TRBV28 to TRBJ2-5; D is possibly TRBD1 or TRBD2 (5 bases each). The CDR3 is 12 amino acids. Germline V gene data show CDR1 as MDHEN and CDR2 as SYDVKM. The CDR3 is CASSLWGDEQHF. CDR3 sequence (DNA): TGTGCCAGCAGTTTATGGGGGGACGAGCAGCACTTC.

This chain links TRBV7-9 with TRBJ2-5; D remains unclear. Deletions cut 5 bases from V and 1 base from J, with 17 bases between. Germline CDR1 and CDR2: SEHNR and FQNEAQ (reference sequence). The CDR3 covers 16 residues. CDR3 sequence: CASSPHPGTVQETQYF. The DNA for the CDR3 is TGTGCCAGCAGCCCCCACCCCGGAACAGTCCAAGAGACCCAGTACTTC.

The chain links TRBV20-1 to TRBJ1-4, with 8 bases matching TRBD1. The CDR3 contains 13 residues. The germline CDR1 and CDR2 sequences are DFQATT and SNEGSKA (reference sequence). Unmatched junction bases numbered 9, after V lost 5 bases and J lost 10 bases. The CDR3 sequence is CSAVQGGYGKLFF. Here the CDR3 DNA reads TGCAGTGCTGTACAGGGGGGGTATGGAAAACTGTTTTTT.